The T cell receptor (beta chain) described here comes from a study of blood T cell repertoires in COVID-19. On the study more broadly: Samples came from the United States, Italy and Spain, spanning acute and convalescent COVID-19. PBMCs, B-cell-depleted T cells, or T cells provided the cDNA or gDNA that made up the material.

This clone turned up a few times. V was pared by 0 bases and J by 5 bases, with 5 bases of the junction left unmatched. Germline V gene sequence: CDR1 SGHRS, CDR2 YFSETQ. The CDR3 runs to 15 residues. How the authors handled the data: Reference gene primer amplification gave nucleated cell count estimates. TCRdb keeps only in-frame clones here, not all; method: immunoSEQ multiplex PCR. That table supplies the V and J calls and clone size; D and trimming were determined from the DNA. Among around 100,000 clones, about 89% were seen once, and the ten largest hold about 15%. The rearrangement links TRBV5-1 to TRBJ1-2; 9 bases align to TRBD1. This receptor was identified in a man between 50 and 59 years old with acute or convalescent COVID-19. Input material: peripheral blood. The DNA for the CDR3 is TGCGCCAGCAGCTTGGCGGACAGGGGCTTGTATGGCTACACCTTC. Its protein product is CASSLADRGLYGYTF.